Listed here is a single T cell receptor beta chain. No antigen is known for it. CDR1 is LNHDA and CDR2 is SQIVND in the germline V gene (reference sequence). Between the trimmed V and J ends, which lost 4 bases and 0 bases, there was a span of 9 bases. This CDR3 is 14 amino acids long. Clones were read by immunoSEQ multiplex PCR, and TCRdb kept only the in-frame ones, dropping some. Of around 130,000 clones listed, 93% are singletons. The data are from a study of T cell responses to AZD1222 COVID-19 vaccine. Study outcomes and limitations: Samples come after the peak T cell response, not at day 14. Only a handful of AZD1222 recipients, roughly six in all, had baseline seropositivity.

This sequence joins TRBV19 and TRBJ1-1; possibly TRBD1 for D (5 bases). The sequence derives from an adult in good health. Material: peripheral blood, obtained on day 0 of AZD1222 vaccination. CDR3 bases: TGTGCCAGTAGTAGGGAGGGACTGAACACTGAAGCTTTCTTT. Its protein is CASSREGLNTEAFF.